This TCR beta chain emerged from a study of T-cell reconstitution after alpha-beta-depleted transplantation in children. This clonotype turned up a few times. Germline CDR1 and CDR2: MNHEY and SMNVEV (reference sequence). V shed 5 bases and J shed 3 bases, with 11 bases lying between them. The CDR3 has 13 amino acids. This sample's TCRbeta library carried unique molecular identifier barcodes. TCRdb redid the calling of the PCR reads with MiXCR, one entry per CDR3 protein. This sample has about 230,000 distinct CDR3 sequences, with approximately 9.5% found just once. This clonotype originated in a human donor who donated a stem cell graft to a child with acute lymphoblastic leukemia. The V gene is TRBV27, the J gene TRBJ2-7, with D possibly TRBD2 on 5 matching bases. Material: PBMCs from the stem cell graft donor, obtained from the stem cell graft. The CDR3 coding sequence is TGTGCCAGCAGTCCCCGTCGGGGCTACGAGCAGTACTTC. This sequence encodes CASSPRRGYEQYF.